Shown below are 18 T cell receptor beta chains from a single sample sequenced in a study of cytomegalovirus exposure and HLA in healthy donors. PCR involved 60 Vbeta and 13 Jbeta primers. The protocol was immunoSEQ multiplex PCR, while the TCRdb copy is restricted to in-frame clones and leaves out a portion. The table lists about 100,000 clones, roughly four fifths of them singletons. The sequencing input was PBMCs. The source is a woman aged 60-75 years in good health and CMV-seropositive.

The J gene is TRBJ2-3, the V gene TRBV19, with 7 positions matching TRBD1. Germline CDR1 LNHDA, CDR2 SQIVND (reference sequence). This CDR3 has 15 amino acids. The V segment lost 4 bases and the J segment 6 bases; nucleotides outside the gene matches: 10. CDR3 protein: CASSTTGTLGDTQYF. For the CDR3, the DNA is TGTGCCAGTAGTACGACAGGGACACTGGGGGATACGCAGTATTTT.

This clone is a singleton in its sample. The chain couples TRBV18 to TRBJ2-5; possibly TRBD2 for D (5 bases). Between the trimmed V and J ends, which lost 4 bases and 5 bases, there was a span of 11 bases. Per the germline V gene, CDR1 is KGHSH and CDR2 is LQKENI. The CDR3 runs to 13 residues. The CDR3 region is CASSRERRETQYF. The CDR3 coding sequence is TGTGCCAGCTCACGCGAGAGGAGGGAGACCCAGTACTTC.

The chain has TRBV6-1 and TRBJ2-7, with TRBD2 matching 7 bases. This CDR3 has 14 residues. V dropped 2 bases and J dropped 4; count of bases not matched to a gene: 5. Germline loops: CDR1 MNHNS, CDR2 SASEGT. CDR3 nucleotides: TGTGCCAGCAGTGAACGTCTAGCGGATTACGAGCAGTACTTC. It yields the protein CASSERLADYEQYF.

This clone showed up just a few times. J is TRBJ1-2 and V is TRBV27, with 7 bases matching TRBD1. CDR1 is MNHEY and CDR2 is SMNVEV in the germline V gene (reference sequence). CDR3 length equals 15 residues. With V trimmed by 5 bases and J by 2 bases, 8 bases remained unmatched. DNA of the CDR3: TGTGCCAGCAGTCTCCTAGGGACAGAAAACTATGGCTACACCTTC. Protein product: CASSLLGTENYGYTF.

The chain recombines TRBV5-6 with TRBJ1-4; 8 nucleotides align to TRBD1. This CDR3 region has 15 residues. Per germline, CDR1 SGHDT and CDR2 YYEEEE. Trimming cost V 4 bases and J 8 bases; bases outside gene matches: 10. The CDR3 here is CASSRTGRNGEKLFF. The CDR3 DNA reads as TGTGCCAGCAGCCGGACAGGGAGGAACGGAGAAAAACTGTTTTTT.

The V gene is TRBV19, the J gene TRBJ2-6, with a possible D match to TRBD1 (5 bases). Trimming removed 6 bases from V and 0 bases from J, with 9 bases in between. The CDR3 contains 15 residues. CDR1 and CDR2 from the germline V gene are LNHDA and SQIVND (reference sequence). The CDR3 is CASRVGPSGANVLTF. The CDR3 DNA sequence: TGTGCCAGTAGAGTGGGGCCCTCTGGGGCCAACGTCCTGACTTTC.

The chain combines TRBV27 with TRBJ2-4, with D possibly being TRBD2 (6 bases). CDR3 size: 17 residues. The V gene's germline CDR1 is MNHEY and CDR2 SMNVEV (reference sequence). Trimming took off 5 bases at V and 0 bases at J, with 17 bases between the two ends. Here the CDR3 DNA reads TGTGCCAGCAGTGGGACTCGACTCCTACTAGCCAAAAACATTCAGTACTTC. As protein: CASSGTRLLLAKNIQYF.

The chain links TRBV18 to TRBJ2-7; 7 bases are shared with TRBD1. Germline values: CDR1 KGHSH, CDR2 LQKENI. V shed 7 bases and J 0 bases; nucleotides not matched to a gene: 9. This CDR3 comprises 15 residues. This CDR3 reads CASLPGQLSSYEQYF. CDR3 sequence (DNA): TGTGCCAGCTTACCGGGACAGCTTAGCTCCTACGAGCAGTACTTC. Full variable domain (remainder filled in from reference TRBV18 and TRBJ2-7): NAGVMQNPRHLVRRRGQEARLRCSPMKGHSHVYWYRQLPEEGLKFMVYLQKENIIDESGMPKERFSAEFPKEGPSILRIQQVVRGDSAAYFCASLPGQLSSYEQYFGPGTRLTVT.

The V gene is TRBV5-4, the J gene TRBJ1-2, with D unclear. V lost 6 bases, J lost 5 bases, and 17 bases lay in between. CDR1 and CDR2 (germline): SGHNT, YYREEE (reference sequence). This CDR3 comprises 14 residues. CDR3 residues: CASILWGSGYGYTF. As DNA, the CDR3 is TGTGCCAGCATTTTGTGGGGATCGGGGTATGGCTACACCTTC. The full variable domain, with the rest looked up from reference TRBV5-4 and TRBJ1-2, is ETGVTQSPTHLIKTRGQQVTLRCSSQSGHNTVSWYQQALGQGPQFIFQYYREEENGRGNFPPRFSGLQFPNYSSELNVNALELDDSALYLCASILWGSGYGYTFGSGTRLTVV.

This chain uses TRBV7-9 with TRBJ1-4; D is ambiguous. Trimming took off 5 bases at V and 8 bases at J, with 9 bases between the two ends. The length of the CDR3 is 12 residues. CDR1 is SEHNR, CDR2 FQNEAQ, per germline (reference sequence). CDR3 loop: CASSQYPEKLFF. The CDR3 DNA follows: TGTGCCAGCAGCCAGTATCCGGAAAAACTGTTTTTT.

This clone turned up a few times. The chain uses TRBV6-5 and TRBJ2-7, with 11 nucleotides matching TRBD2. The germline V gene encodes CDR1 MNHEY and CDR2 SVGAGI. The CDR3 has 15 residues. The V and J ends lost 5 bases and 2 bases, in that order; junction bases with no gene match: 5. CDR3 protein: CASSPSGRKTYEQYF. The CDR3 nucleotides are TGTGCCAGCAGTCCTAGCGGGAGGAAGACCTACGAGCAGTACTTC.

The chain joins TRBV9 to TRBJ2-2; 7 nucleotides line up with TRBD2. V was clipped by 2 bases and J by 5 bases; unmatched bases: 9. Germline values: CDR1 SGDLS, CDR2 YYNGEE. CDR3 length: 16 residues. Here the CDR3 reads CASSVSGGRWTGELFF. CDR3 coding DNA: TGTGCCAGCAGCGTTTCCGGCGGGAGATGGACCGGGGAGCTGTTTTTT.

The V and J genes are TRBV30 and TRBJ1-5; 7 bases fit TRBD1. The trim removed 5 bases at V and 2 bases at J, leaving 9 bases unmatched. The germline CDR1 and CDR2 sequences are GTSNPN and SVGIG (reference sequence). This CDR3 region has 15 residues. The CDR3 loop is CAWASQGLGNQPQHF. The CDR3 DNA sequence: TGTGCCTGGGCCTCACAGGGGCTGGGCAATCAGCCCCAGCATTTT.

The sample holds one count of this clone. The J gene is TRBJ2-1, the V gene TRBV19; weak D call: TRBD1 (7 bases). Germline loops: CDR1 LNHDA, CDR2 SQIVND (reference sequence). V lost 0 bases to trimming and J lost 9 bases, with 27 bases between them. This CDR3 region has 19 residues. For the CDR3, the DNA is TGTGCCAGTAGTATAGAGGGCGGGACAGCCTGGGAAGACATAGGTGAGCAGTTCTTC. Its translation is CASSIEGGTAWEDIGEQFF.

The chain couples TRBV6-1 to TRBJ1-1; D is unresolved. Germline assignment: CDR1 MNHNS and CDR2 SASEGT. The V and J ends lost 7 bases and 2 bases respectively, with 5 bases between them. This CDR3 has 11 residues. The CDR3 sequence is CASTFNTEAFF. In DNA, the CDR3 is TGTGCCAGCACATTTAACACTGAAGCTTTCTTT.

The chain joins TRBV6-5 to TRBJ1-2; 10 bases line up with TRBD1. CDR1 and CDR2 from the germline V gene are MNHEY and SVGAGI. The CDR3 consists of 16 residues. The J segment lost 7 bases and the V segment lost 4 bases, leaving 12 bases of the junction unmatched. CDR3 protein: CASSLFTTGGSAGYTF. In DNA form, the CDR3 reads TGTGCCAGCAGTTTGTTCACGACAGGGGGCTCGGCTGGCTACACCTTC.

Written as DNA, the CDR3 is TGCGCCAGCAGCTCAGGGGAGGGCTATGGCTACACCTTC. Protein sequence: CASSSGEGYGYTF. The chain recombines TRBV5-1 with TRBJ1-2; tentative D call: TRBD1 (6 bases). The CDR3 has 13 residues. V was clipped by 3 bases and J by 4 bases, with 10 bases between them. Germline loops: CDR1 SGHRS, CDR2 YFSETQ.

A word on this clone: An end of the junction does not agree with germline; a read error may underlie this. The V gene is TRBV7-9, the J gene TRBJ1-2, with D perhaps TRBD1 (6 bases). Per the germline V gene, CDR1 is SEHNR and CDR2 is FQNEAQ (reference sequence). This CDR3 region has 15 residues. The CDR3, as DNA: TGTTCCAGCAGCCCCTCCGGGGGGCCTGGCTATGGCTACACCTTC. Encoded protein: CSSSPSGGPGYGYTF. The entire variable domain, with the rest obtained from reference TRBV7-9 and TRBJ1-2, is as follows: DTGVSQNPRHKITKRGQNVTFRCDPISEHNRLYWYRQTLGQGPEFLTYFQNEAQLEKSRLLSDRFSAERPKGSFSTLEIQRTEQGDSAMYLCSSSPSGGPGYGYTFGSGTRLTVV.